Below, 4 T cell receptor beta chains from the same sample are listed, as sequenced in a study of cytomegalovirus exposure and HLA in healthy donors. Primers: 60 Vbeta forward and 13 Jbeta reverse. Only in-frame clones appear in the TCRdb table, and some are missing; sequencing was by immunoSEQ multiplex PCR. The table lists 200,000 to 250,000 clones, more than 65% of them singletons. What was sequenced was PBMCs. These receptors all stem from a man younger than 35 in good health and CMV-seronegative.

V usage is TRBV5-5 and J usage is TRBJ1-5; TRBD1 agrees at 10 bases. The junction had 9 bases not matched to a gene; V was cut back by 4 bases and J by 8 bases. This CDR3 contains 15 residues. CDR1 is SGHKS, CDR2 YYEKEE, per germline (reference sequence). The CDR3 is CASSGTGELPEPQHF. The DNA for the CDR3 is TGTGCCAGCAGCGGGACAGGGGAACTTCCTGAGCCCCAGCATTTT.

The chain combines TRBV6-5 with TRBJ2-7; 7 bases align to TRBD2. This CDR3 comprises 11 residues. Germline trimming cut 7 bases from V and 7 bases from J; bases unmatched to any gene: 4. Germline loops: CDR1 MNHEY, CDR2 SVGAGI. The CDR3 spells CASTFSGEQYF. The CDR3 DNA reads TGTGCCAGCACTTTTAGCGGGGAGCAGTACTTC.

This clone was found a few times. The chain carries TRBV28 and TRBJ2-7; D possibly corresponds to TRBD1 (6 bases). Deletions cut 6 bases from V and 3 bases from J, with 24 bases between. CDR1 and CDR2 (germline): MDHEN, SYDVKM. The CDR3 is made up of 17 amino acids. CDR3 sequence reads: CASSTSGSGTQLYEQYF. Written as DNA, the CDR3 is TGTGCCAGCAGCACCTCGGGGTCAGGGACACAGCTCTACGAGCAGTACTTC.

V usage is TRBV10-3 and J usage is TRBJ2-5, with 11 bases identical to TRBD1. The CDR3 is 19 amino acids. Germline loops: CDR1 ENHRY, CDR2 SYGVKD. The junction had 18 bases not matched to a gene; V was cut back by 4 bases and J by 5 bases. The CDR3: CAISGARTGGGQVGETQYF. Here the CDR3 DNA reads TGTGCCATCAGTGGGGCAAGGACAGGGGGCGGACAAGTTGGGGAGACCCAGTACTTC.